This is a list of T cell receptor beta chains from one sample in a study of T cell changes during pregnancy in multiple sclerosis. Profiling relied on immunoSEQ multiplex PCR, and the TCRdb table lists in-frame clones only, not all of them. The table shows roughly 99,000 clones, with around 90% occurring only once. The specimen was peripheral blood, collected after pregnancy. All receptors come from a female donor in good health, enrolled as a control in a pregnancy study. CDR3s include the opening cysteine and the closing phenylalanine or tryptophan. D genes are given only for firm matches. Clone size is given for some rows only: seen once, a few or many times, or a class if the clone is expanded.

TGTGCCATCAGTGAACCTAGCGGGAGGAAAGATGAGCAGTTCTTC	CAISEPSGRKDEQFF	TRBD2	TRBV10-3	.	TRBJ2-1
TGTGCCAGCAGTTTATACAGCGGCGGGGAGCTGTTTTTT	CASSLYSGGELFF	.	TRBV6-6	.	TRBJ2-2
TGTGCCAGCAGCTTATATGGGACTAGCGGGAGGAAACCAGATACGCAGTATTTT	CASSLYGTSGRKPDTQYF	TRBD2	TRBV7-2	.	TRBJ2-3
TGCAGCGGGTTAGAACAGGGGGCGGGCACCGGGGAGCTGTTTTTT	CSGLEQGAGTGELFF	TRBD1	TRBV29-1	.	TRBJ2-2
TGTGCCAGCAGTCCCTTTTCCTACAATGAGCAGTTCTTC	CASSPFSYNEQFF	.	TRBV6-6	.	TRBJ2-1
TGTGCCAGCAGCGGGGACACTAATTTAGCTTTCTTT	CASSGDTNLAFF	.	TRBV7-9	.	TRBJ1-1
TGTGCCAGCAGCTTAGGTGAGGGGGACGTTGAAAAACTGTTTTTT	CASSLGEGDVEKLFF	.	TRBV11-2	.	TRBJ1-4
TGTGCCAGCAGTTTAAGTCAGGTTAATCAGCCCCAGCATTTT	CASSLSQVNQPQHF	.	TRBV28	.	TRBJ1-5
TGTGCCACCAGCAACACAGGGGTGAATGAAAAACTGTTTTTT	CATSNTGVNEKLFF	TRBD1	TRBV15	.	TRBJ1-4
TGTGCCAGTAGTATCGACGGCGACATTGCCGAGACCCAGTACTTC	CASSIDGDIAETQYF	.	TRBV19	.	TRBJ2-5
TGTGCCAGCAGCGTGGGGAGCCATGGCACAGATACGCAGTATTTT	CASSVGSHGTDTQYF	.	TRBV7-3	.	TRBJ2-3
TGCGCCAGCAGCCAGAGACAGGGGGCGTACACCGGGGAGCTGTTTTTT	CASSQRQGAYTGELFF	TRBD1	TRBV4-1	.	TRBJ2-2
TGTGCCAGCAGTTCCAGCAGGGTGGGCGACGAGCAGTACTTC	CASSSSRVGDEQYF	.	TRBV27	once	TRBJ2-7
TGCGCCAGCGAAGGACAGGGTGGGACTGAAGCTTTCTTT	CASEGQGGTEAFF	TRBD1	TRBV5-1	.	TRBJ1-1
TGCGCCAGCAGCCAATCCGGGACACCGAACACTGAAGCTTTCTTT	CASSQSGTPNTEAFF	.	TRBV5-1	once	TRBJ1-1
TGTGCCAGCAGTTTAGCCCAGGGCTACGAGCAGTACTTC	CASSLAQGYEQYF	.	TRBV27	.	TRBJ2-7
TGTGCCAGCAGGGGGGGACTAGCCTACGAGCAGTACTTC	CASRGGLAYEQYF	TRBD2	TRBV27	once	TRBJ2-7
TGTGCCAGCAGTTCACCAGTAGGGAAGGGGGCGGTGGAGACCCAGTACTTC	CASSSPVGKGAVETQYF	TRBD1	TRBV7-6	.	TRBJ2-5
TGTGCCAGCAGCTCACAAGCGGGAACAGATACGCAGTATTTT	CASSSQAGTDTQYF	TRBD2	TRBV7-2	.	TRBJ2-3
TGCGCCAGCAGGAATGGCGGGACAGGGGGCTACCACGAGCAGTACTTC	CASRNGGTGGYHEQYF	TRBD1	TRBV5-1	.	TRBJ2-7
TGTGCCAGCAGGCGCGCCACTAATGAGCAGTTCTTC	CASRRATNEQFF	.	TRBV6-5	.	TRBJ2-1
TGTGCCAGCAGCGAAGACAGGGGAAACACCATATATTTT	CASSEDRGNTIYF	.	TRBV5-4	.	TRBJ1-3
TGCGCCAGCAGCCAAGAGGAGACAGGGAAGAACACCTTC	CASSQEETGKNTF	TRBD1	TRBV4-1	.	TRBJ1-2
TGTGCCAGCCACCATATTTTGGCGGGAAGAGAGACCCAGTACTTC	CASHHILAGRETQYF	.	TRBV6-5	.	TRBJ2-5
TGTGCCAGCAGACTAATGGTTCAAGAGACCCAGTACTTC	CASRLMVQETQYF	.	TRBV5-6	once	TRBJ2-5
TGCGCCAGCAGCACCGGGACTAGAGACTACGAGCAGTACTTC	CASSTGTRDYEQYF	TRBD2	TRBV5-1	.	TRBJ2-7
TGTGCCAGCAGTGACAGGGGCTATGGCTACACCTTC	CASSDRGYGYTF	TRBD1	TRBV6-5	.	TRBJ1-2